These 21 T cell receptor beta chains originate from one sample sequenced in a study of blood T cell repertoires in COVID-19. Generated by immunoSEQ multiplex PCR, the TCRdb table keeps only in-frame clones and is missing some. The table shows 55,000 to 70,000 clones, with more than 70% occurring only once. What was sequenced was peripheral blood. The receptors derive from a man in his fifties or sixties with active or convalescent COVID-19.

In DNA, the CDR3 is TGTGCCAGTAGTAAACACCGGCCGGGTACAGGCTCTGGGGCCAACGTCCTGACTTTC. Translation gives CASSKHRPGTGSGANVLTF. The V call is TRBV19, the J call TRBJ2-6, with D perhaps TRBD1 (5 bases). In germline, CDR1 is LNHDA, CDR2 SQIVND (reference sequence). The V end lost 4 bases, the J end lost 0 bases, and 19 bases lay between the germline ends. The CDR3 length is 19 residues.

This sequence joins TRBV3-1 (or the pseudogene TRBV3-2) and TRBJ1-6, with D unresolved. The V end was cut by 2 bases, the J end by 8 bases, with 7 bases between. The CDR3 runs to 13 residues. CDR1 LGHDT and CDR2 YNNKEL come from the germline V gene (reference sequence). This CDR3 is CASSQFADSPLHF. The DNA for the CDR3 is TGTGCCAGCAGCCAATTCGCAGATTCACCCCTCCACTTT.

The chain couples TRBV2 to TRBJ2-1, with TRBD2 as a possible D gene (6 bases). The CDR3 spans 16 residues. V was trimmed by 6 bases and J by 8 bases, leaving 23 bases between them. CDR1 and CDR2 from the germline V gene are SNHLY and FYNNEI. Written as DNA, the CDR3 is TGTGCCAGCAGCAAACAATCGGGACTCACTACAGATGAGCAGTTCTTC. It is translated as CASSKQSGLTTDEQFF.

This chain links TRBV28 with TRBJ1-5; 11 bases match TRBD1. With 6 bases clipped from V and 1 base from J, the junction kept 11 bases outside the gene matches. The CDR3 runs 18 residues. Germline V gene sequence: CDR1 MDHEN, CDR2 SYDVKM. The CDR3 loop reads CASSPPRDRGNSNQPQHF. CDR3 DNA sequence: TGTGCCAGCAGCCCCCCCCGGGACAGGGGGAACAGCAATCAGCCCCAGCATTTT.

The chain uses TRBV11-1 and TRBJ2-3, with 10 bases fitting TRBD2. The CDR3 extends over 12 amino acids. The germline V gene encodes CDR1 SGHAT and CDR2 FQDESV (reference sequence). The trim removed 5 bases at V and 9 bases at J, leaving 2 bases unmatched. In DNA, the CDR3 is TGTGCCAGCAGCCCAGCGGGGGGGACGCAGTATTTT. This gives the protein CASSPAGGTQYF.

The CDR3 DNA follows: TGTGCCAGCAGCCCCCAGGGGGCGCAAGGAAACACCATATATTTT. Translating it yields CASSPQGAQGNTIYF. The J gene is TRBJ1-3, the V gene TRBV7-8, with 8 bases that match TRBD1. J was trimmed by 4 bases and V by 5 bases; bases with no gene match: 7. This CDR3 spans 15 amino acids. Per germline, CDR1 SGHVS and CDR2 FQNEAQ. The full variable domain, completed using reference TRBV7-8 and TRBJ1-3, is GAGVSQSPRYKVAKRGQDVALRCDPISGHVSLFWYQQALGQGPEFLTYFQNEAQLDKSGLPSDRFFAERPEGSVSTLKIQRTQQEDSAVYLCASSPQGAQGNTIYFGEGSWLTVV.

CDR3 sequence: CASTTDRETGELFF. DNA of the CDR3: TGTGCCAGCACCACTGACAGGGAGACCGGGGAGCTGTTTTTT. The rearrangement uses TRBV11-3 and TRBJ2-2, with 7 bases fitting TRBD1. J gave up 5 bases and V 7 bases, and 7 bases lay outside the gene matches. CDR3 length: 14 residues. CDR1 and CDR2 (germline): SGHNT, YENEEA.

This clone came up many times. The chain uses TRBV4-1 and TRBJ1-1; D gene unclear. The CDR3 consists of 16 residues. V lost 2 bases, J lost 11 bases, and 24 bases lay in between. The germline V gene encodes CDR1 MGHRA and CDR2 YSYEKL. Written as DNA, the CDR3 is TGCGCCAGCAGCCAATTAAGTCTAGTGGACTCAGCCACCGCTTTCTTT. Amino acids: CASSQLSLVDSATAFF.

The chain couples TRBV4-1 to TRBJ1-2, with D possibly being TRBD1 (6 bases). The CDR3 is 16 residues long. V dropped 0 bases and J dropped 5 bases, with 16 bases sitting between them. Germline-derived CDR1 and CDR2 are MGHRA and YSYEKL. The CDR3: CASSQEAGAFTYGYTF. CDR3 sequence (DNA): TGCGCCAGCAGCCAAGAAGCAGGGGCCTTTACATATGGCTACACCTTC.

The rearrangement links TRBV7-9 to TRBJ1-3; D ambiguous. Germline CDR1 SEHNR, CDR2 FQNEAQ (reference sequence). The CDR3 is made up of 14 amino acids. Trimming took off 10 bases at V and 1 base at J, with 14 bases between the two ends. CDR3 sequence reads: CAITNTGSGNTIYF. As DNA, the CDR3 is TGTGCCATTACAAACACGGGGTCTGGAAACACCATATATTTT. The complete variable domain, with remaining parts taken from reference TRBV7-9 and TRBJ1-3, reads DTGVSQNPRHKITKRGQNVTFRCDPISEHNRLYWYRQTLGQGPEFLTYFQNEAQLEKSRLLSDRFSAERPKGSFSTLEIQRTEQGDSAMYLCAITNTGSGNTIYFGEGSWLTVV.

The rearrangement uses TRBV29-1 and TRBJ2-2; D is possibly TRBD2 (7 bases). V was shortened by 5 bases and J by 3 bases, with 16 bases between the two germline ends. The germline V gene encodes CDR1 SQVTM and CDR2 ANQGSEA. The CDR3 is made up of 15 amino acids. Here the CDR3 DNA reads TGCAGCGTTAGGGGGGGGCGCGGGGACACCGGGGAGCTGTTTTTT. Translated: CSVRGGRGDTGELFF.

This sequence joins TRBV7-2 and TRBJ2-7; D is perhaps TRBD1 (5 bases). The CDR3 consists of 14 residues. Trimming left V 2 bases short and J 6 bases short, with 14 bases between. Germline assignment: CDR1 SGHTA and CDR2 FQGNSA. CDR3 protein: CASSLRGRLAEQYF. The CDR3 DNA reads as TGTGCCAGCAGCTTAAGGGGCAGGCTGGCCGAGCAGTACTTC.

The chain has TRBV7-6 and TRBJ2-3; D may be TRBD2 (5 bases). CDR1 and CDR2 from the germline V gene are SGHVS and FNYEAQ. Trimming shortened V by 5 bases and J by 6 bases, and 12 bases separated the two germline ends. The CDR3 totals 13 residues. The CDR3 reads CASSVGRRDTQYF. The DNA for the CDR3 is TGTGCCAGCAGCGTCGGTCGGAGGGATACGCAGTATTTT.

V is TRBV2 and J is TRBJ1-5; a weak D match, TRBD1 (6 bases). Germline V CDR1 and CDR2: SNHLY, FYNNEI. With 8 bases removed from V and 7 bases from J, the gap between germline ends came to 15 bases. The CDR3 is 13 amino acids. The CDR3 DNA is TGTGCCAGCCGTCGGGGGGCAGCGCAGCCCCAGCATTTT. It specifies CASRRGAAQPQHF.

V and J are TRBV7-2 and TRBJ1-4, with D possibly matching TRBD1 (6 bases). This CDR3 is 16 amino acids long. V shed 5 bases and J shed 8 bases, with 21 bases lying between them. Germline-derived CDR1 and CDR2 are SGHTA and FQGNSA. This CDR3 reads CASSPTRGQIGEKLFF. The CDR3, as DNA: TGTGCCAGCAGCCCCACCCGCGGACAGATAGGGGAAAAACTGTTTTTT.

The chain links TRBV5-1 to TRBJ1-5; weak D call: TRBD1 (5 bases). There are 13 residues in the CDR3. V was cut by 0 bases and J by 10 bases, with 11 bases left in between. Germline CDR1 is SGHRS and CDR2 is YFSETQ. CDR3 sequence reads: CASSLASGDPQHF. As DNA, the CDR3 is TGCGCCAGCAGCTTGGCCTCGGGGGACCCCCAGCATTTT.

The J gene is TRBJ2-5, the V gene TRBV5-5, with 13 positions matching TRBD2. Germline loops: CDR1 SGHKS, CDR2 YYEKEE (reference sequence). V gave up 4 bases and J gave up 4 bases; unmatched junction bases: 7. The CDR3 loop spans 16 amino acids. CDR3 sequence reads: CASSPRTSGGRETQYF. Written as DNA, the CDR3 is TGTGCCAGCAGCCCTAGGACTAGCGGGGGACGAGAGACCCAGTACTTC.

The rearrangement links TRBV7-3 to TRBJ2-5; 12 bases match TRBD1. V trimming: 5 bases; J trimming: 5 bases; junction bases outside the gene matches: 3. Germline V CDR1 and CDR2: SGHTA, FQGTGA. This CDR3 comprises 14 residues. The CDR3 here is CASSRDRGLETQYF. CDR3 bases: TGTGCCAGCAGCCGGGACAGGGGGCTCGAGACCCAGTACTTC.

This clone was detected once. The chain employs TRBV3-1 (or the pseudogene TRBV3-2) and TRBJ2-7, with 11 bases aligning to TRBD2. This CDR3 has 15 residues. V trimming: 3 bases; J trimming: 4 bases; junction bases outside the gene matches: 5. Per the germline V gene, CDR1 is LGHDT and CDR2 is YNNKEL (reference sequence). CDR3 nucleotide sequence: TGTGCCAGCAGCCATCCTAGCGGGGGGCGGTACGAGCAGTACTTC. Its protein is CASSHPSGGRYEQYF.

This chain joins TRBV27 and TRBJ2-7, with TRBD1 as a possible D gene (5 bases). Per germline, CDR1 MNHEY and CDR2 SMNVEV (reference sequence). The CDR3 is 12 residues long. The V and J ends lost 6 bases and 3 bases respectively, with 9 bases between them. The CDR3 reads CASSNTGYEQYF. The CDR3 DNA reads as TGTGCCAGCAGCAACACAGGCTACGAGCAGTACTTC.

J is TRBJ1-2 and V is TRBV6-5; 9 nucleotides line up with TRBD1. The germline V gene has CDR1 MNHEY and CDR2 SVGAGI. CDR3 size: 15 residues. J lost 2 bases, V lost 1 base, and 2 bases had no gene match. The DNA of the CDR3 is TGTGCCAGCAGTTACTACGGGACAGGGAACTATGGCTACACCTTC. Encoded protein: CASSYYGTGNYGYTF.